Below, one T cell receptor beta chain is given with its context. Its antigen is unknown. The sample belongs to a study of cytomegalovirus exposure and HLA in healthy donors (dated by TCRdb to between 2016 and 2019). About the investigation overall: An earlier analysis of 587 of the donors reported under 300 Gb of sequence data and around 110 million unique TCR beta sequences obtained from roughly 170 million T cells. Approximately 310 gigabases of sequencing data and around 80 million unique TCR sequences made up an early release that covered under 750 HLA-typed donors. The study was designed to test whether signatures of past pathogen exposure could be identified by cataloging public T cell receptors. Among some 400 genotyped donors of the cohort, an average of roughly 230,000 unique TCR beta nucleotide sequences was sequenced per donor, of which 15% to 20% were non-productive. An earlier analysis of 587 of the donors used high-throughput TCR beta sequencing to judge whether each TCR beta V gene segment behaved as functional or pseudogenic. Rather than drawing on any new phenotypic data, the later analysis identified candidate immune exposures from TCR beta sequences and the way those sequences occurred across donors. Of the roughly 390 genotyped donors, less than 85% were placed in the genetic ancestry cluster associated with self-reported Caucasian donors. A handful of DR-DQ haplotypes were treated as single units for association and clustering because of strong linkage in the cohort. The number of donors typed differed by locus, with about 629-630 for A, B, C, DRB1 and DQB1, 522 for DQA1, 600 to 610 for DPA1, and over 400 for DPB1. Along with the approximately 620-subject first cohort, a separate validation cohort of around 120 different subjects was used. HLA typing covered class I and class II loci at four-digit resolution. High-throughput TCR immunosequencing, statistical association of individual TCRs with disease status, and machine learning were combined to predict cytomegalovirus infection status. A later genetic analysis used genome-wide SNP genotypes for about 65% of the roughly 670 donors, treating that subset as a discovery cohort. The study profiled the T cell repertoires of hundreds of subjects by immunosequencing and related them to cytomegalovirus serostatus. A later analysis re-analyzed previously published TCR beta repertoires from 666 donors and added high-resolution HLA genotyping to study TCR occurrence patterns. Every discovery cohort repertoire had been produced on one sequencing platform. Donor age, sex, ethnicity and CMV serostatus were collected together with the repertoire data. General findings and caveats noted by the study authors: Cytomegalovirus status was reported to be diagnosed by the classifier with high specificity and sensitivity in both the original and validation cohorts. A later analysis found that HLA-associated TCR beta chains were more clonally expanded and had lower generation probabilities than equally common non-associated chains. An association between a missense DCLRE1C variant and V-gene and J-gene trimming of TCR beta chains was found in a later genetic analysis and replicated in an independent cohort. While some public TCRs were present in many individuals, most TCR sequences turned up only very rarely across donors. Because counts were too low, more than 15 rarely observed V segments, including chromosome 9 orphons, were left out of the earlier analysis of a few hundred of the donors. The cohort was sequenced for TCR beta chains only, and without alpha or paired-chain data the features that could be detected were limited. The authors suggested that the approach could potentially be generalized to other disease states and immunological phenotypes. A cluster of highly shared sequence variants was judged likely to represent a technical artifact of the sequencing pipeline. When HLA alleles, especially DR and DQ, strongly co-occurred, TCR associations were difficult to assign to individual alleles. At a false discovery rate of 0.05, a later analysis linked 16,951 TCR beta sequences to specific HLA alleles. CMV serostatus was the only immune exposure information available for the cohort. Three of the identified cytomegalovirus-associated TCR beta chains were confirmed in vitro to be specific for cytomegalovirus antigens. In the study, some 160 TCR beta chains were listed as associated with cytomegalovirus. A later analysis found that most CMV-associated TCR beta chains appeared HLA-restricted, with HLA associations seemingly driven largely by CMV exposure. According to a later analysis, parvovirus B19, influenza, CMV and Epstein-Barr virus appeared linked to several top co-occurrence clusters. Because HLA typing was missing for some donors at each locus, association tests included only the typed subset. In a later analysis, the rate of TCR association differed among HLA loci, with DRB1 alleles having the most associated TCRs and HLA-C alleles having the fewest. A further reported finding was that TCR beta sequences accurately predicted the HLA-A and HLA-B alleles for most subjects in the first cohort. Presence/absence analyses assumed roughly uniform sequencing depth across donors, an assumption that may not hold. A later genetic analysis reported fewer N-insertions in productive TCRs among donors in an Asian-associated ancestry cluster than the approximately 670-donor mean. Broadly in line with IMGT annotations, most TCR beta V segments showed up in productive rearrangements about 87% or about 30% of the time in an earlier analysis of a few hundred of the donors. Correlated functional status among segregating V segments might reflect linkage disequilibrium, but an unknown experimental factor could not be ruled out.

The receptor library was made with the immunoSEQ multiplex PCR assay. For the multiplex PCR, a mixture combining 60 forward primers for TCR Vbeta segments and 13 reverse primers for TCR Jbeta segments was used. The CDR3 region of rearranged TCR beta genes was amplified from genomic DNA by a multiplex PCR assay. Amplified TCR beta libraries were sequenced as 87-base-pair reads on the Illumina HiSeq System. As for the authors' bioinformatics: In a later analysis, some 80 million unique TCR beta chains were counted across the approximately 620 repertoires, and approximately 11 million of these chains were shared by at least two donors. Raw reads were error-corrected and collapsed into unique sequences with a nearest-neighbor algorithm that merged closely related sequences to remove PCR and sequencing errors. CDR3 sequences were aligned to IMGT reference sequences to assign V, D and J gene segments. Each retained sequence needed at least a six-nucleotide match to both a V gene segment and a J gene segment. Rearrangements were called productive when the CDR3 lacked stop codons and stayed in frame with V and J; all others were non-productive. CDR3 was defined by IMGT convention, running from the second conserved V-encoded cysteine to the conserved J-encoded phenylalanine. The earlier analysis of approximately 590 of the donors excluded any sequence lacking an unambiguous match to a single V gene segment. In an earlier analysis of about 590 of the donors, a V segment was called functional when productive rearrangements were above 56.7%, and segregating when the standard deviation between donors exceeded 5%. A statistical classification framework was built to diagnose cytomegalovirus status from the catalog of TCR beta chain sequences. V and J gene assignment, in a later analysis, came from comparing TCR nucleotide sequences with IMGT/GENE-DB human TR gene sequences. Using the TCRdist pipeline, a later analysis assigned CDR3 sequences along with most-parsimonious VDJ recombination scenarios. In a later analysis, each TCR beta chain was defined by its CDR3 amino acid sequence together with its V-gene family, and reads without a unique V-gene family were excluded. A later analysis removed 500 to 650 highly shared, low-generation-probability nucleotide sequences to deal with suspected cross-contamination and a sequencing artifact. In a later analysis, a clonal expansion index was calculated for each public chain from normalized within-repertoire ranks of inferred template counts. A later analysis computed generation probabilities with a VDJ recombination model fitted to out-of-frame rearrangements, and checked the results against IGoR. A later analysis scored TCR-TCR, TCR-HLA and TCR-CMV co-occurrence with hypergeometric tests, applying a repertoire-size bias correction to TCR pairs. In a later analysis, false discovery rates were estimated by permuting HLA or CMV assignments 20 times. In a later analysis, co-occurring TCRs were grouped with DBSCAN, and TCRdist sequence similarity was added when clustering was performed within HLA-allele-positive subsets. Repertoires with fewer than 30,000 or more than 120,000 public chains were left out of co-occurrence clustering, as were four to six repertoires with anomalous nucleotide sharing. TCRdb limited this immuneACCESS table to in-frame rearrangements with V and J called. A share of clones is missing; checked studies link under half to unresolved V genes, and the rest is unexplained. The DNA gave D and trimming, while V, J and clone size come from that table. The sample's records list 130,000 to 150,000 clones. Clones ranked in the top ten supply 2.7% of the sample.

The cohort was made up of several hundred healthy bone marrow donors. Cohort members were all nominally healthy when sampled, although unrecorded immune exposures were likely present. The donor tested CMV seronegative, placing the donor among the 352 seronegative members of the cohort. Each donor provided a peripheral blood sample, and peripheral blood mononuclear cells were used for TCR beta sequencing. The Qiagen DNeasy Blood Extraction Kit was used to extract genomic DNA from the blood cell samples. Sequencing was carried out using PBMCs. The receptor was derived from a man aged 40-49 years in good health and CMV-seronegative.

CDR3 region: CATSGQGTGEQYF. The sequenced DNA is TGTGCCACCAGTGGACAGGGGACGGGTGAGCAGTACTTC. The V and J genes are TRBV15 and TRBJ2-7; 9 junctional bases match TRBD1. Reading the germline V gene (reference sequence) gives CDR1 LNHNV and CDR2 YYDKDF. Trimming removed 6 bases from V and 7 bases from J; the gene matches leave 7 bases unexplained. Inclusive of the bounding cysteine and phenylalanine, the CDR3 is 13 residues long. The entry retains the CDR3 DNA only, 39 bases that are in frame from base 1.